The clone carrying this T cell receptor beta chain was seen just once. Its specificity is not known. This sample stems from a study of vaccination effects on CD4 cells after COVID-19. For the study at large: Each participant received a vaccine that was either BNT162b2 or mRNA-1273, given as two doses. Regarding the study as a whole: Cross-reactivity toward common cold coronaviruses was confined to only 1 of 255 vaccine-induced clones in healthy vaccinees.

Within the ViraFEST assay, antigen-specific CD4+ T cells underwent expansion with viral peptide pools prior to sequencing. Cultured cells yielded isolated CD4+ T cells after 10 days. Vaccinated recipients, who were negative for nucleocapsid antibodies, had no history of SARS-CoV-2 infection. Germline lookup yields CDR1 WSHSY and CDR2 SAAADI. Trimming stripped 0 bases from V and 7 bases from J, with 6 bases between. The CDR3 is 12 amino acids. Data came from immunoSEQ multiplex PCR; TCRdb stores just in-frame clones and leaves some out. Here the sample spans approximately 54,000 clones, approximately 79% being singletons.

The source material was CD4+ T cells from PBMCs cultured with HCoV-229E spike peptides, sampled before COVID-19 vaccination. This rearrangement joins TRBV10-2 to TRBJ2-5, with D hard to call. This receptor was identified in a human donor who received a COVID-19 vaccine. CDR3 in amino acids: CASSESRRTQYF. The CDR3 DNA reads as TGCGCCAGCAGTGAGTCTAGGCGGACCCAGTACTTC.